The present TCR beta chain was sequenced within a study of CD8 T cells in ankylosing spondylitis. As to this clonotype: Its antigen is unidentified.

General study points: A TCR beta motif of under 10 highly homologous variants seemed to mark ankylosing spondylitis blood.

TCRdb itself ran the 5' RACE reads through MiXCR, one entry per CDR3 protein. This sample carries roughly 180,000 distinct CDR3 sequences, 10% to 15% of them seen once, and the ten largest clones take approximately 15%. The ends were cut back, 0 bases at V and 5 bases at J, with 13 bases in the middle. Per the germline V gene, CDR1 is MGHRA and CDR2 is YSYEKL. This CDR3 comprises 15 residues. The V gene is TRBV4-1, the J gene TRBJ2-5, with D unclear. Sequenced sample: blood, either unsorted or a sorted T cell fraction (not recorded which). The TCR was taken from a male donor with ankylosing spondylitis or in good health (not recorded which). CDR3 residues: CASSQDFGRLETQYF. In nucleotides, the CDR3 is TGCGCCAGCAGCCAAGATTTCGGCAGGCTGGAGACCCAGTACTTC.